These 14 T cell receptor beta chains share one sample of origin, sequenced in a study of blood T cell repertoires in COVID-19. TCRdb's copy holds only in-frame clones and misses some; the assay was immunoSEQ multiplex PCR. The sample lists around 450,000 clones, nearly 90% occurring once. Sequenced material: PBMCs or T cells enriched from blood (not recorded which). Receptors were obtained from a woman younger than 35 with acute COVID-19.

This clone has a handful of counts. This same CDR3 is encoded by further DNA sequences in the sample. This rearrangement joins TRBV11-2 to TRBJ1-6, with D possibly matching TRBD1 (5 bases). The CDR3 spans 14 residues. The germline gives CDR1 SGHAT, CDR2 FQNNGV. The ends were cut back, 1 base at V and 6 bases at J, with 7 bases in the middle. The CDR3 loop is CASSLGGGNSPLHF. The CDR3 DNA is TGTGCCAGCAGCTTAGGGGGGGGTAATTCACCCCTCCACTTT.

The chain uses TRBV29-1 and TRBJ1-1; D gene uncertain. The V and J ends lost 6 bases and 4 bases respectively, with 9 bases between them. From germline, CDR1 is SQVTM and CDR2 ANQGSEA. The CDR3 loop spans 11 amino acids. In nucleotides, the CDR3 is TGCAGCGTGGTCCTAGCCACTGAAGCTTTCTTT. Translated: CSVVLATEAFF.

The rearrangement links TRBV29-1 to TRBJ2-3; 12 nucleotides agree with TRBD2. J lost 4 bases, V lost 2 bases, and 10 bases had no gene match. Germline V gives CDR1 SQVTM, CDR2 ANQGSEA. The CDR3 runs to 17 residues. As DNA, the CDR3 is TGCAGCGTTGAATTCCGGACTAGCGGGAAGGCCGCAGATACGCAGTATTTT. This codes for CSVEFRTSGKAADTQYF.

The J gene is TRBJ1-1, the V gene TRBV11-2; 7 bases align to TRBD1. The CDR3 consists of 16 residues. Germline V gene data show CDR1 as SGHAT and CDR2 as FQNNGV. Germline trimming cut 5 bases from V and 2 bases from J; bases unmatched to any gene: 11. The CDR3 sequence: CASSRVGQGGNTEAFF. The CDR3 DNA is TGTGCCAGCAGCCGCGTCGGGCAGGGGGGAAACACTGAAGCTTTCTTT.

The genes are TRBV11-3 and TRBJ2-3, with TRBD1 as a possible D gene (6 bases). The V end was cut by 5 bases, the J end by 1 base, with 13 bases between. The CDR3 spans 15 residues. The germline gives CDR1 SGHNT, CDR2 YENEEA. The CDR3 DNA reads TGTGCCAGCAGCCTCTATTCAGGGGGCACAGATACGCAGTATTTT. It translates to CASSLYSGGTDTQYF.

The chain has TRBV3-1 (or the pseudogene TRBV3-2) and TRBJ1-6; tentatively, D is TRBD1 (5 bases). Trimming took off 6 bases at V and 5 bases at J, with 11 bases between the two ends. Germline V gene lookup returns CDR1 LGHDT and CDR2 YNNKEL (reference sequence). The CDR3 runs 14 residues. This CDR3 reads CASSPGHDNSPLHF. CDR3 DNA sequence: TGTGCCAGCAGTCCAGGACATGATAATTCACCCCTCCACTTT.

J is TRBJ1-4 and V is TRBV7-9; TRBD1 aligns across 9 bases. The CDR3 is 17 amino acids. Germline CDR1 is SEHNR and CDR2 is FQNEAQ (reference sequence). V lost 1 base to trimming and J lost 8 bases; unmatched junction nucleotides: 11. CDR3 in amino acids: CASSLGKLGTGREKLFF. As DNA, the CDR3 is TGTGCCAGCAGCTTAGGAAAACTTGGGACAGGGAGGGAAAAACTGTTTTTT.

The V call is TRBV5-4, the J call TRBJ2-5, with 7 bases that match TRBD2. The CDR3 is 17 residues long. Germline V gives CDR1 SGHNT, CDR2 YYREEE (reference sequence). V lost 1 base to trimming and J lost 4 bases; unmatched junction nucleotides: 13. In DNA, the CDR3 is TGTGCCAGCAGCTTGCAATTTGGACTAGGTGGAGGAGAGACCCAGTACTTC. This gives the protein CASSLQFGLGGGETQYF.

V usage is TRBV10-3 and J usage is TRBJ1-5; tentatively, D is TRBD1 (5 bases). The germline V gene has CDR1 ENHRY and CDR2 SYGVKD. V was clipped by 6 bases and J by 1 base, with 7 bases between them. The CDR3 length is 13 residues. In DNA, the CDR3 is TGTGCCATCAGGCAGGGAAGCAATCAGCCCCAGCATTTT. Protein: CAIRQGSNQPQHF.

The chain carries TRBV10-1 and TRBJ1-5, with 7 bases aligning to TRBD1. There are 14 residues in the CDR3. Germline CDR1 is WNHNN and CDR2 is SYGVQD (reference sequence). Losses at the gene ends were 7 bases for V and 3 bases for J; bases not matched to a gene: 6. The CDR3 loop reads CASTKGAFNQPQHF. The CDR3, as DNA: TGCGCCAGCACTAAGGGGGCGTTCAATCAGCCCCAGCATTTT.

The V call is TRBV19, the J call TRBJ2-7, with D maybe TRBD2 (5 bases). CDR1 is LNHDA and CDR2 is SQIVND in the germline V gene (reference sequence). There are 17 residues in the CDR3. Trimming stripped 4 bases from V and 7 bases from J, with 26 bases between. CDR3 DNA sequence: TGTGCCAGTAGTACAAACCCACAAGCGGTCGAGTTTTCTGAGCAGTACTTC. Translated, it gives CASSTNPQAVEFSEQYF.

The chain combines TRBV6-5 with TRBJ2-5, with D perhaps matching TRBD1 (5 bases). CDR3 length: 14 amino acids. Germline CDR1 is MNHEY and CDR2 is SVGAGI. V lost 2 bases, J lost 4 bases, and 11 bases lay in between. The CDR3 DNA reads TGTGCCAGCAGTTACGGGGCTAGAGGAGAGACCCAGTACTTC. Translation: CASSYGARGETQYF.

This clone was observed a single time. The rearrangement links TRBV29-1 to TRBJ1-3; TRBD1 matches at 10 bases. The CDR3 is 17 amino acids. J was trimmed by 2 bases and V by 0 bases; bases with no gene match: 7. Germline V gene lookup returns CDR1 SQVTM and CDR2 ANQGSEA. CDR3 residues: CSVEDSYGQGAGNTIYF. In DNA, the CDR3 is TGCAGCGTTGAAGATAGCTATGGACAGGGGGCTGGAAACACCATATATTTT.

This clone occurred once. DNA for the CDR3: TGTGCCAGCAGCACCGGTGACAGGGTTTGGCCCCAGCATTTT. Residues: CASSTGDRVWPQHF. V is TRBV27 and J is TRBJ1-5, with 7 bases identical to TRBD1. Trimming at V came to 6 bases and at J to 9 bases, leaving 11 bases not matched to a gene. Germline V lookup: CDR1 MNHEY, CDR2 SMNVEV (reference sequence). The CDR3 is 14 amino acids.